Each of the 12 T cell receptor beta chains below was sequenced from the same sample in a study of blood T cells in healthy people across ages. Through a sample-barcoded 5' primer and a J-beta primer mix, a second PCR was run for roughly 7 to 11 cycles. Via MiXCR, TCRdb re-called the 5' RACE reads, giving one row per CDR3 protein. The table includes 700,000 or so distinct CDR3 sequences, 40% to 50% detected once. Sequencing input: blood. These receptors all come from an elderly man in good health.

The chain employs TRBV29-1 and TRBJ2-7; 8 bases are shared with TRBD2. Germline V lookup: CDR1 SQVTM, CDR2 ANQGSEA. The CDR3 is made up of 13 amino acids. Trimming at V came to 7 bases and at J to 7 bases, leaving 12 bases not matched to a gene. The chain's CDR3 is CSGQRELNNEQYF. The CDR3 DNA follows: TGCAGCGGACAGCGGGAGCTCAACAATGAGCAGTACTTC.

Comments on this clonotype: A much larger clone sits a single nucleotide away, making a read error possible. V gene TRBV13 combines with J gene TRBJ2-1; a possible D gene is TRBD2 (5 bases). The V and J ends lost 0 bases and 0 bases respectively, with 6 bases between them. CDR3 length: 15 amino acids. Germline CDR1 and CDR2: PRHDT and FYEKMQ (reference sequence). CDR3 bases: TGTGCCAGCAGCTTAGGCGGGATCTCCTACAATGAGCAGTTCTTC. This translates into CASSLGGISYNEQFF.

This clonotype occurred a few times. This rearrangement joins TRBV12-3 or TRBV12-4 to TRBJ2-7; D unclear. V shed 3 bases and J shed 0 bases, with 9 bases lying between them. The CDR3 totals 14 residues. CDR3 bases: TGTGCCAGCAGTTTTACAGCCAACTCCTACGAGCAGTACTTC. Translation gives CASSFTANSYEQYF.

The V call is TRBV7-2, the J call TRBJ2-5; 11 nucleotides line up with TRBD2. This CDR3 contains 16 residues. V lost 1 base and J lost 4; bases outside the gene matches: 5. Germline-derived CDR1 and CDR2 are SGHTA and FQGNSA. Written as DNA, the CDR3 is TGTGCCAGCAGCTTAGAGGTAGCGGGGGGGTTAGAGACCCAGTACTTC. Encoded protein: CASSLEVAGGLETQYF.

This clonotype turned up a few times. The V and J genes are TRBV9 and TRBJ2-1; possible D gene TRBD2, 6 bases. V dropped 3 bases and J dropped 3 bases, with 19 bases sitting between them. Germline loops: CDR1 SGDLS, CDR2 YYNGEE. This CDR3 is built from 17 residues. In DNA, the CDR3 is TGTGCCAGCAGCGGCTCCGGGGGAGGAGGGTACTACAATGAGCAGTTCTTC. Its protein is CASSGSGGGGYYNEQFF.

This clonotype was detected ten times or more. This chain uses TRBV29-1 with TRBJ2-7; no reliable D call. V lost 5 bases to trimming and J lost 5 bases, with 10 bases between them. The V gene's germline CDR1 is SQVTM and CDR2 ANQGSEA. The CDR3 has 11 amino acids. This chain's CDR3 is CSVSALDEQYF. The CDR3 coding sequence is TGCAGCGTTTCGGCCCTCGACGAGCAGTACTTC.

V is TRBV30 and J is TRBJ1-1, with TRBD1 matching 7 bases. This CDR3 region has 13 residues. Trimming took 2 bases from V and 2 from J; bases not matched to a gene: 2. Germline CDR1 GTSNPN, CDR2 SVGIG (reference sequence). The CDR3 loop is CAWSRQGNTEAFF. CDR3 nucleotide sequence: TGTGCCTGGAGTCGACAGGGAAACACTGAAGCTTTCTTT.

The chain carries TRBV5-5 and TRBJ2-3, with D perhaps TRBD2 (6 bases). The V and J ends lost 2 bases and 6 bases respectively, with 10 bases between them. Germline V CDR1 and CDR2: SGHKS, YYEKEE (reference sequence). There are 13 residues in the CDR3. CDR3 protein: CASSFRGWDTQYF. The CDR3 DNA reads as TGTGCCAGCAGCTTCCGGGGGTGGGATACGCAGTATTTT.

In its sample, this clonotype was seen a few times. The chain employs TRBV10-2 and TRBJ1-5; D is ambiguous. The CDR3 has 15 amino acids. V lost 2 bases to trimming and J lost 0 bases, with 8 bases between them. CDR1 is WSHSY, CDR2 SAAADI, per germline. CDR3 sequence (DNA): TGCGCCAGCAGTGAGCTGGCATATAGCAATCAGCCCCAGCATTTT. It is translated as CASSELAYSNQPQHF.

This clonotype was found many times. The chain couples TRBV20-1 to TRBJ2-3; TRBD1 aligns across 7 bases. This CDR3 is built from 16 residues. The germline V gene has CDR1 DFQATT and CDR2 SNEGSKA (reference sequence). V lost 2 bases to trimming and J lost 1 base; unmatched junction nucleotides: 9. The CDR3 DNA follows: TGCAGTGCTAGAATCCCATACGGACAGGGCACAGATACGCAGTATTTT. This sequence encodes CSARIPYGQGTDTQYF.

Ten or more counts support this clonotype. V usage is TRBV15 and J usage is TRBJ2-3; 7 bases map to TRBD1. V was pared by 4 bases and J by 0 bases, with 4 bases of the junction left unmatched. Germline-derived CDR1 and CDR2 are LNHNV and YYDKDF (reference sequence). The CDR3 contains 15 residues. The CDR3 reads CATSTRTGSTDTQYF. The CDR3 nucleotides read TGTGCCACCAGCACTCGGACAGGTAGCACAGATACGCAGTATTTT.

The chain links TRBV20-1 to TRBJ1-2; no firm D call. There are 9 residues in the CDR3. V lost 7 bases, J lost 6 bases, and 6 bases lay in between. Germline loops: CDR1 DFQATT, CDR2 SNEGSKA (reference sequence). In nucleotides, the CDR3 is TGCAGTGTTCCAGATGGCTACACCTTC. It yields the protein CSVPDGYTF.